This T cell receptor (beta chain) was identified in a study of identical twins. TCRdb ran MiXCR on the 5' RACE reads and lists one entry per CDR3 protein. The data show 1.5 million to 2 million distinct CDR3 sequences, 32% seen once. The germline V gene has CDR1 LGHDT and CDR2 YNNKEL (reference sequence). V lost 3 bases and J lost 9, with 12 bases in between. The CDR3 is 13 amino acids. This clonotype was picked up a small number of times. The clonotype was recovered from a newborn girl in good health. Sample: cord blood. The chain has TRBV3-1 and TRBJ2-1, with D perhaps matching TRBD1 or TRBD2 (5 bases each). The CDR3 DNA is TGTGCCAGCAGCCAGGACGTGGGGACTGAGCAGTTCTTC. Its translation: CASSQDVGTEQFF.